This TCR beta chain stems from a study of CD8+CD57+ T cells in acquired aplastic anemia. In the study overall: The sorted CD4+ and CD8+ cells yielded an average roughly 3 ug of DNA.

This CDR3 region has 13 residues. Germline-derived CDR1 and CDR2 are SQVTM and ANQGSEA. V was trimmed by 2 bases and J by 0 bases, leaving 7 bases between them. Individuals selected for sequencing had exhibited CD8+CD57+ cell expansion on flow cytometry. Severe acquired aplastic anemia was diagnosed in all patients. TCR beta VDJ and CDR3 profiles were obtained from a genomic DNA template. TCRdb reanalysed the reads using MiXCR and keeps one entry per CDR3 protein. The sample records approximately 130,000 distinct CDR3 sequences, 55% to 60% being singletons. Study-level findings and limits: The number of CD8+ CDR3 sequences shared by patients and controls was roughly 30.

This clonotype was seen more than once but under ten times. The antigen is undetermined. Sequencing used sorted CD4+, CD8+, or CD8+CD57+ T cells (not recorded which) from PBMCs. The receptor's source is a human donor with aplastic anemia. V gene TRBV29-1 combines with J gene TRBJ1-2; D gene unclear. The CDR3 region has the DNA TGCAGCGTTGAATCTCGATCTAACTATGGCTACACCTTC. Protein: CSVESRSNYGYTF.